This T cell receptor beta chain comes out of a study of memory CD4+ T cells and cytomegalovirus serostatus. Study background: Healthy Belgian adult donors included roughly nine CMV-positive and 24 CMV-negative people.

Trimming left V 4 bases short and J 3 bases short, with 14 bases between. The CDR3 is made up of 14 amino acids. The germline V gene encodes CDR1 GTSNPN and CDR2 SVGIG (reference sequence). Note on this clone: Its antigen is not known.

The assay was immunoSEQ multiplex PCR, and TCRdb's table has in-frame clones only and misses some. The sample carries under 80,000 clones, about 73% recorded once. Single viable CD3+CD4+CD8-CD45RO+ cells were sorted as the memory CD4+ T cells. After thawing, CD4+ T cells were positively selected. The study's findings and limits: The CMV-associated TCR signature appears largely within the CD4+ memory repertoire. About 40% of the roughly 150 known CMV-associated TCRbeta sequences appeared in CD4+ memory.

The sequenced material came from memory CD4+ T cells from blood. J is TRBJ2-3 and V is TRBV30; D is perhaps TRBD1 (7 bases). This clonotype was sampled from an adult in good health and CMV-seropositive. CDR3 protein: CAWNRGAGTDTQYF. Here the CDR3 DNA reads TGTGCCTGGAACAGGGGCGCGGGGACAGATACGCAGTATTTT.